This TCR beta chain was sequenced during a study of cytomegalovirus exposure and HLA in healthy donors. This CDR3 comprises 14 residues. CDR1 is ENHRY and CDR2 is SYGVKD in the germline V gene. V shed 7 bases and J shed 0 bases, with 12 bases lying between them. A multiplex PCR was run with 60 Vbeta primers and 13 Jbeta primers. Only in-frame clones appear in the TCRdb table, and some are missing; sequencing was by immunoSEQ multiplex PCR. Seen here are under 300,000 clones, approximately 84% observed once, and the top ten hold about 2%. This receptor was obtained from a woman in her 40s in good health and CMV-seropositive. Sequenced: PBMCs. The J gene is TRBJ1-1, the V gene TRBV10-3; a possible D gene is TRBD1 (6 bases). DNA for the CDR3: TGTGCCATCAACGCGGACAGAGTGAACACTGAAGCTTTCTTT. The encoded protein is CAINADRVNTEAFF.